This TCR beta chain emerged from a study of blood T cells in healthy people across ages. Study-wide results and limits: Changes seen in expanded clonotypes were possibly confounded by donor CMV status left unknown.

Sample-barcoded 5' priming and a J-beta primer mix drove a second PCR of roughly 6 to 12 cycles. TCRdb processed the 5' RACE reads anew with MiXCR; each CDR3 protein has one entry. The sample lists approximately 800,000 distinct CDR3 sequences; approximately 24% were seen once. About this clonotype: Its specificity is not known.

Trimming removed 2 bases from V and 10 bases from J; junction bases left unmatched: 8. Germline loops: CDR1 MGHRA, CDR2 YSYEKL. This CDR3 is 15 amino acids long. This same sample was also taken into another study, of T cells of mothers and their children.

Sequenced sample: blood. The chain recombines TRBV4-1 with TRBJ1-6, with 7 bases fitting TRBD1. The sequence was obtained from a boy aged 5-17 years in good health. The CDR3 sequence is CASSQSRDRESPLHF. CDR3 bases: TGCGCCAGCAGCCAATCCCGAGACAGGGAGTCACCCCTCCACTTT.